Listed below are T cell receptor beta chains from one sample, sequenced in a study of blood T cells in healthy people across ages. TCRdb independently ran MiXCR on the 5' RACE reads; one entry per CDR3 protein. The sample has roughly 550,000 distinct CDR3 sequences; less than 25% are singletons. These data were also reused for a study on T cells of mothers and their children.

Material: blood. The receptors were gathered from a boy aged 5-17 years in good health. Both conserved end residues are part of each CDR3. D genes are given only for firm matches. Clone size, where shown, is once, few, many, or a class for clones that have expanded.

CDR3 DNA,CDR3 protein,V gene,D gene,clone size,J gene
TGCAGCGTTGCTAGGGATGGAGATACGCAGTATTTT,CSVARDGDTQYF,TRBV29-1,NA,NA,TRBJ2-3
TGTGCCAGCGTGGGCGGGGGCCGACAAGAGACCCAGTACTTC,CASVGGGRQETQYF,TRBV2,NA,NA,TRBJ2-5
TGCAGTGCTAGAGACTCACGAATCCCCCCCCTCCCTGGGGCCAACGTCCTGACTTTC,CSARDSRIPPLPGANVLTF,TRBV20-1,NA,NA,TRBJ2-6
TGCGCCAGCAGCCAAGACGGGGGGGCGGGTCTTTATACGCAGTATTTT,CASSQDGGAGLYTQYF,TRBV4-3,TRBD2,NA,TRBJ2-3
TGTGCCAGCAGTACAGGGGGAGGTTGGCAGCCCCAGCATTTT,CASSTGGGWQPQHF,TRBV12-3/TRBV12-4,TRBD1,NA,TRBJ1-5
TGTGCCACCAGCAGAGTGGCGCGGCCGGGTTACAATGAGCAGTTCTTC,CATSRVARPGYNEQFF,TRBV15,NA,NA,TRBJ2-1
TGTGCCAGCAGCCCCGACTGGGTGCCGAGGTCGACTAATGAAAAACTGTTTTTT,CASSPDWVPRSTNEKLFF,TRBV7-2,NA,few,TRBJ1-4
TGTGCCAGCAGTTACACTGAAGCTTTCTTT,CASSYTEAFF,TRBV28,NA,NA,TRBJ1-1
TGTGCCAGCTCAGAAGGACGAAACGAGCAGTACTTC,CASSEGRNEQYF,TRBV18,NA,NA,TRBJ2-7
TGCAGCGTTGAAAAGAGAACGAACACCGGGGAGCTGTTTTTT,CSVEKRTNTGELFF,TRBV29-1,NA,NA,TRBJ2-2
TGCGCCAGCAGCCCCCCGGGACAGTCGTATGGCTACACCTTC,CASSPPGQSYGYTF,TRBV5-1,TRBD1,NA,TRBJ1-2
TGTGCCAGCAGCTCCCCAGGAAACCCCGGAGAGACCCAGTACTTC,CASSSPGNPGETQYF,TRBV7-9,NA,NA,TRBJ2-5
TGTGCCAGCAGCCAAGACGCCCGAAATGAAGCTTTCTTT,CASSQDARNEAFF,TRBV3-1,NA,NA,TRBJ1-1
TGCAGTGCTAGGGGGCCTGGGGCCAACGTCCTGACTTTC,CSARGPGANVLTF,TRBV20-1,NA,NA,TRBJ2-6
TGTGCCAGCAGCCATGGGGGGGTCGGTGAAGCTTTCTTT,CASSHGGVGEAFF,TRBV3-1,NA,few,TRBJ1-1
TGCAGCGCTAGGGGGACAGGGGGAGGTGATACCAAAAACATTCAGTACTTC,CSARGTGGGDTKNIQYF,TRBV29-1,TRBD1,few,TRBJ2-4
TGTGCCAGCAGCCTCCTGGGCGAGCAGTTCTTC,CASSLLGEQFF,TRBV7-9,NA,many,TRBJ2-1
TGTGCCAGCAGCTTCTTCGAGAATGAGCAGTTCTTC,CASSFFENEQFF,TRBV11-2,NA,few,TRBJ2-1
TGTGCCAGCAGTTTATATGCCAGGAACTATGGCTACACCTTC,CASSLYARNYGYTF,TRBV28,NA,few,TRBJ1-2
TGTGCCAGTAGTATAGGGATTTCCTACGAGCAGTACTTC,CASSIGISYEQYF,TRBV19,NA,NA,TRBJ2-7
TGTGCCAGCAGTTACTCGAACGTGGGGACCCAGTACTTC,CASSYSNVGTQYF,TRBV6-2/TRBV6-3,NA,few,TRBJ2-5
TGCGCCAGCAGCCGTAAGGGGCAGACAGGAAACACCATATATTTT,CASSRKGQTGNTIYF,TRBV4-3,NA,few,TRBJ1-3
TGTGCCAGCAGGGAACAGGGGGCGCGTAGGGAGCAGTACTTC,CASREQGARREQYF,TRBV6-6,TRBD1,NA,TRBJ2-7
TGTGCCAGCAGCTTAATGCGACTAGCGGGCCCCAATGAGCAGTTCTTC,CASSLMRLAGPNEQFF,TRBV7-3,TRBD2,NA,TRBJ2-1
TGTGCCAGCAGCTTAGGGACGTCCATGAACACTGAAGCTTTCTTT,CASSLGTSMNTEAFF,TRBV5-5,NA,NA,TRBJ1-1
TGTGCCAGCAGCTTTCCTAGCGGGAGCCACAATGAGCAGTTCTTC,CASSFPSGSHNEQFF,TRBV7-2,TRBD2,NA,TRBJ2-1
TGCGCCAGCAACCAAGGATTACAGGACTACGAGCAGTACTTC,CASNQGLQDYEQYF,TRBV4-1,NA,NA,TRBJ2-7
TGTGCCAGCAGTGACAGGGGCCTAAACAATGAGCAGTTCTTC,CASSDRGLNNEQFF,TRBV6-1,NA,few,TRBJ2-1
TGCAGTGCTAGAGAACAGGTGACCTACAATGAGCAGTTCTTC,CSAREQVTYNEQFF,TRBV20-1,NA,few,TRBJ2-1
TGTGCCAGCTCTCCGACTAGCGGGGATTACAATGAGCAGTTCTTC,CASSPTSGDYNEQFF,TRBV18,TRBD2,NA,TRBJ2-1
TGTGCCAGCAGCTTACCTTCAACCACCATATATTTT,CASSLPSTTIYF,TRBV7-9,NA,once,TRBJ1-3
TGTGCCAGCAGCGGTTCAGGGGGCATCTCCTACGAGCAGTACTTC,CASSGSGGISYEQYF,TRBV7-2,TRBD1,NA,TRBJ2-7
TGTGCCAGCAGTGGACGGGGAGTCAACAATGAGCAGTTCTTC,CASSGRGVNNEQFF,TRBV25-1,NA,few,TRBJ2-1
TGTGCCAGCAGCTTAGTTCTCCGCCCGGGCGTCCGACGCTTAGCAGATACGCAGTATTTT,CASSLVLRPGVRRLADTQYF,TRBV11-2,NA,NA,TRBJ2-3
TGTGCCTGGACGGACAGGAACACCGGGGAGCTGTTTTTT,CAWTDRNTGELFF,TRBV30,NA,few,TRBJ2-2
TGTGCCAGCAGTTTCGACAGGGGGCATCAGGAGACCCAGTACTTC,CASSFDRGHQETQYF,TRBV5-6,TRBD1,NA,TRBJ2-5
TGTGCCAGCAGTGTCAACACTGGGCGAGAGACCCAGTACTTC,CASSVNTGRETQYF,TRBV6-1,NA,few,TRBJ2-5
TGTGCCAGCAGCTTACGGACTAGCGGGAGGGACCAAGAGACCCAGTACTTC,CASSLRTSGRDQETQYF,TRBV7-9,TRBD2,few,TRBJ2-5
TGTGCCACCAGCAGAGGTGCCGATATCTCTGGAAACACCATATATTTT,CATSRGADISGNTIYF,TRBV15,NA,NA,TRBJ1-3
TGTGCCAGCAGCGAGCAGGTGGATCAAGAGACCCAGTACTTC,CASSEQVDQETQYF,TRBV9,NA,NA,TRBJ2-5
TGCAGCGTTGGTTGTCTAGCGGCATACGAGCAGTACTTC,CSVGCLAAYEQYF,TRBV29-1,TRBD2,NA,TRBJ2-7
TGTGCCAGCAGCCCCAGGGGGCTAGCGGCCTCCTACGAGCAGTACTTC,CASSPRGLAASYEQYF,TRBV7-3,NA,NA,TRBJ2-7
TGTGCCTGGAGTGTAATCGGAGACAGTGAAGCTTTCTTT,CAWSVIGDSEAFF,TRBV30,NA,NA,TRBJ1-1
TGTGCCAGCGGAAGAGGGACAGGGAGTCTAAGAGAGACCCAGTACTTC,CASGRGTGSLRETQYF,TRBV28,TRBD1,NA,TRBJ2-5
TGCGCCAGCAGCCAAGTCGCAGCCAGCTCCTACGAGCAGTACTTC,CASSQVAASSYEQYF,TRBV4-3,NA,NA,TRBJ2-7
TGTGCCAGCAGCTTGCCCCAAGATCCCGGGGAGCTGTTTTTT,CASSLPQDPGELFF,TRBV5-4,NA,few,TRBJ2-2
TGTGCCAGCATCGTTCAGGGAAGCTCTGAAGCTTTCTTT,CASIVQGSSEAFF,TRBV28,NA,NA,TRBJ1-1
TGTGCCAGCAGCACGAGGGGTAGGGCCGACAATGAGCAGTTCTTC,CASSTRGRADNEQFF,TRBV9,NA,few,TRBJ2-1
TGTGCCACCAGTGATCGGTCATCGGAGACCCAGTACTTC,CATSDRSSETQYF,TRBV24-1,NA,NA,TRBJ2-5
TGTGCCAGCAGTGGGTCGGTGATAGCAGCTAGCACAGATACGCAGTATTTT,CASSGSVIAASTDTQYF,TRBV2,NA,NA,TRBJ2-3
TGTGCCAGTAGCTGGCGACAGGGTCTCGCCGGGGAGCTGTTTTTT,CASSWRQGLAGELFF,TRBV19,TRBD1,few,TRBJ2-2
TGTGCCAGCAGCTCCTCCCCTGGAACTAATGAAAAACTGTTTTTT,CASSSSPGTNEKLFF,TRBV7-9,NA,few,TRBJ1-4
TGTGCCAGCAGCGAAGACCACAATGAGCAGTTCTTC,CASSEDHNEQFF,TRBV9,NA,few,TRBJ2-1
TGTGCCAGCAGTACGCCACTGGACAGGGGTCCTAGCGGACTCAATGAGCAGTTCTTC,CASSTPLDRGPSGLNEQFF,TRBV28,TRBD1,NA,TRBJ2-1
TGTGCCAGCAGCCAAGGGGGAAACTATGGCTACACCTTC,CASSQGGNYGYTF,TRBV3-1,NA,few,TRBJ1-2